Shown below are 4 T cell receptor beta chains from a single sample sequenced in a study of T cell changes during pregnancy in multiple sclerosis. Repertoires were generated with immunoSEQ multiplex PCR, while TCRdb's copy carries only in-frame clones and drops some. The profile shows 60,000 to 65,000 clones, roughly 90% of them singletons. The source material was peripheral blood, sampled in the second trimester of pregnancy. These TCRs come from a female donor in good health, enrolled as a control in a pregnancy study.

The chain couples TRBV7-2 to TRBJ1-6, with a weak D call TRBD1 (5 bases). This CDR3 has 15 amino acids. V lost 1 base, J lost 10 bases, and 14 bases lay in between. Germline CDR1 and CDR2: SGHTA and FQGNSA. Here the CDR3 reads CASSLEGRERSPLHF. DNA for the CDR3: TGTGCCAGCAGCTTAGAGGGCAGGGAACGGTCACCCCTCCACTTT.

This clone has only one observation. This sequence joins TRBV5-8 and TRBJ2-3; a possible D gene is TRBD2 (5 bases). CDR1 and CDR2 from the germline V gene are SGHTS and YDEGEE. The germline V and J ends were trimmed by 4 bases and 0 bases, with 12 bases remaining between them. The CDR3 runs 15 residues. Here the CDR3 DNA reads TGTGCCAGCAGCCCAAGGAGGCCTAGCACAGATACGCAGTATTTT. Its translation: CASSPRRPSTDTQYF.

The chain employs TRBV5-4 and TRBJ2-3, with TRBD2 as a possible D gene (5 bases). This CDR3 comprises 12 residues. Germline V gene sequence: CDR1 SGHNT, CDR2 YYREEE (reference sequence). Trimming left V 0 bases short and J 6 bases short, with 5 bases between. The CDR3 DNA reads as TGTGCCAGCAGCTTGGGAGGGGATACGCAGTATTTT. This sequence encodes CASSLGGDTQYF.

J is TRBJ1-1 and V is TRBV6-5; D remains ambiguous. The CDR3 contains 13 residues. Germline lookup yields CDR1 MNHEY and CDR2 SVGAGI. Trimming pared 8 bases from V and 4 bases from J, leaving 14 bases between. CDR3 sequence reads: CASLDRRFTEAFF. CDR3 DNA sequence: TGTGCCAGCCTAGACCGGAGATTCACTGAAGCTTTCTTT.